Below, one T cell receptor (beta chain) is given with its context. V shed 0 bases and J shed 2 bases, with 9 bases lying between them. Germline assignment: CDR1 LNHNV and CDR2 YYDKDF (reference sequence). There are 15 residues in the CDR3. The assay was immunoSEQ multiplex PCR, and TCRdb's table has in-frame clones only and misses some. This table has approximately 74,000 clones, around nine tenths appearing once. The data belong to a study of technical replicates of blood from several donors. Sequenced sample: PBMCs. This clonotype originated in a human donor in good health. Some clones in this sample may be carry-over from other donors' samples. V is TRBV15 and J is TRBJ2-3; D possibly corresponds to TRBD1 (5 bases). The CDR3 DNA reads as TGTGCCACCAGCAGAGATGCAGGGTTCACAGATACGCAGTATTTT. This codes for CATSRDAGFTDTQYF. Full variable domain (remainder filled in from reference TRBV15 and TRBJ2-3): DAMVIQNPRYQVTQFGKPVTLSCSQTLNHNVMYWYQQKSSQAPKLLFHYYDKDFNNEADTPDNFQSRRPNTSFCFLDIRSPGLGDTAMYLCATSRDAGFTDTQYFGPGTRLTVL.